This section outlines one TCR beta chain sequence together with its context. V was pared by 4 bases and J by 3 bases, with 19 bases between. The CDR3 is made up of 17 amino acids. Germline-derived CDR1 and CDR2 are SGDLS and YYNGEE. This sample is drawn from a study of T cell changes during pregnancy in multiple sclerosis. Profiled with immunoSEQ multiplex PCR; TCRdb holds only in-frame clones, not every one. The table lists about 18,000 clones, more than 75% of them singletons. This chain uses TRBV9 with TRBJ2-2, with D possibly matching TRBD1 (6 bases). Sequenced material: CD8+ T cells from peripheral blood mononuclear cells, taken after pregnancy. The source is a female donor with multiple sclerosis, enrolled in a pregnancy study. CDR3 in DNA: TGTGCCAGCAGCACTCCGCTAGAGGACAGAGACACCGGGGAGCTGTTTTTT. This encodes CASSTPLEDRDTGELFF.